This TCR beta chain was sequenced during a study of radiotherapy plus CTLA-4 blockade in lung cancer. Trimming left V 7 bases short and J 0 bases short, with 8 bases between. The CDR3 is 13 amino acids. Germline-derived CDR1 and CDR2 are WSHSY and SAAADI. Profiled with immunoSEQ multiplex PCR; TCRdb holds only in-frame clones, not every one. The sample has roughly 50,000 clones; approximately 76% are singletons. This specimen consisted of peripheral blood, obtained from a patient treated with radiotherapy plus ipilimumab. This sequence originates from a human donor with non-small cell lung cancer who had stable disease on radiotherapy plus ipilimumab. The chain carries TRBV10-2 and TRBJ2-3; D unresolved. CDR3 coding DNA: TGCGCCAGCATCGACATAAGCACAGATACGCAGTATTTT. Its protein is CASIDISTDTQYF.